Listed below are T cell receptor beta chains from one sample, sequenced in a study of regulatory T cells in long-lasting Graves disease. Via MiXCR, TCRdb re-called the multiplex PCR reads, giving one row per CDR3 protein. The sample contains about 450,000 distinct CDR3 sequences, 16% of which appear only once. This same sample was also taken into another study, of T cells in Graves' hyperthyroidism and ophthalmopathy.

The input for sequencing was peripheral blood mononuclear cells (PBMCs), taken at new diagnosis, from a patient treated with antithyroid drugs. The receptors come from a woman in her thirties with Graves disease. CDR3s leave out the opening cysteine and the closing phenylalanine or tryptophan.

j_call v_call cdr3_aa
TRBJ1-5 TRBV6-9 ASSSCLTGANQPQH
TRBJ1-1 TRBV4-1 ASSQATENTEAF
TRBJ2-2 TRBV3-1 ASSQGRAGELF
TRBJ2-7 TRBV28 ASTGRRGYEQY
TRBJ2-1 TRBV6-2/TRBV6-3 ASSTPGTSGGRNRVNEQF
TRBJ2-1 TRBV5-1 ASSSTLAESSYNEQF
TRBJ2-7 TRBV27 ASSSQTSFAGGRYEQY
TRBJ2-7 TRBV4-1 ASSYRISYEQY
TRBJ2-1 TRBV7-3 ASSLRAGGNNEQF
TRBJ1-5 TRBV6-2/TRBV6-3 ASSLVRGGNQPQH
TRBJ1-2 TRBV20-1 SARDGSNGNYGYT
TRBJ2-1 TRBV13 ASSLHGNEQF
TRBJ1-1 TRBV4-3 ASSQGQGGSTEAF
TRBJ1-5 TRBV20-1 SASHPGQGNQPQH
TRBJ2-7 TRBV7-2 ASSSSSGSSYEQY
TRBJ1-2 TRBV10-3 AITSRESYGYT
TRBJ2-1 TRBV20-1 SARDSRGIDEQF
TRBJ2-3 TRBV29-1 SVRQGYTDTQY
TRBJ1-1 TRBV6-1 ASSKAGYMNTEAF
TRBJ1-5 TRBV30 AWGRKLINQPQH
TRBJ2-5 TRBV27 VSSSGTSGKETQY
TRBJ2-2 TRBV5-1 ASSRPIGELF
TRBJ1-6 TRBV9 ASSVEGSYNSPLH
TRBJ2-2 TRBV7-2 ASSFEGGLNTGELF
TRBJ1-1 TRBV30 AWSVGTGNTEAF
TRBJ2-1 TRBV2 ASSVARGYNEQF
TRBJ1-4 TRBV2 ASRDRGIDKKLF